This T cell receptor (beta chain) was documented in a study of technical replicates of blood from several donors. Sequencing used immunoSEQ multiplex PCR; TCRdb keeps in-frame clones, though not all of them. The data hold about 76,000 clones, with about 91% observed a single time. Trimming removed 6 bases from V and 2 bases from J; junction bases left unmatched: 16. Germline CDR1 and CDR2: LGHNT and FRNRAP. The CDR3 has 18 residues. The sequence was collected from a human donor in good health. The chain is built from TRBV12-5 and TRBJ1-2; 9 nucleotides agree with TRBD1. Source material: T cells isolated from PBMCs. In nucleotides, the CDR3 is TGTGCTAGTGGGTCAATTTTATCCGGGACAGGGATCAACTATGGCTACACCTTC. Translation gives CASGSILSGTGINYGYTF.